The 13 T cell receptor beta chains below come from one sample, sequenced in a study of cytomegalovirus exposure and HLA in healthy donors. In the PCR, 60 Vbeta and 13 Jbeta primers were used. TCRdb keeps only in-frame clones here, not all; method: immunoSEQ multiplex PCR. The sample holds about 110,000 clones, 60% to 80% seen once. The sample consisted of PBMCs. The origin of the receptors is a man aged 35-49 years in good health and CMV-seronegative.

The V gene is TRBV4-1, the J gene TRBJ2-3, with 13 bases fitting TRBD2. With V trimmed by 4 bases and J by 2 bases, 12 bases remained unmatched. This CDR3 spans 19 amino acids. In germline, CDR1 is MGHRA, CDR2 YSYEKL. CDR3 region: CASSLPPSGTSGDTDTQYF. DNA for the CDR3: TGCGCCAGCAGCCTCCCCCCTTCCGGGACTAGCGGGGACACAGATACGCAGTATTTT.

This sequence joins TRBV6-5 and TRBJ1-1; D gene unclear. The CDR3 runs to 13 residues. V dropped 7 bases and J dropped 3 bases, with 12 bases sitting between them. Germline values: CDR1 MNHEY, CDR2 SVGAGI. CDR3 residues: CASTKDGDTEAFF. As DNA, the CDR3 is TGTGCCAGCACAAAGGACGGGGACACTGAAGCTTTCTTT.

The table lists this clone with a few counts. The chain uses TRBV4-2 and TRBJ2-3, with 13 bases fitting TRBD2. The CDR3 length is 16 residues. The ends lost 3 bases at V and 9 bases at J; junction bases unmatched: 9. The germline V gene has CDR1 LGHNA and CDR2 YNFKEQ. CDR3 nucleotide sequence: TGTGCCAGCAGCCAGAGGACTAGCGGGGGCCAGGGGACGCAGTATTTT. Encoded protein: CASSQRTSGGQGTQYF.

The rearrangement uses TRBV7-3 and TRBJ2-2; a possible D gene is TRBD1 (6 bases). This CDR3 is 15 amino acids long. In germline, CDR1 is SGHTA, CDR2 FQGTGA. V was cut by 5 bases and J by 6 bases, with 16 bases left in between. The CDR3 sequence: CASSQQGPSSGELFF. CDR3 DNA: TGTGCCAGCAGCCAACAGGGACCGAGTTCCGGGGAGCTGTTTTTT.

This chain connects TRBV6-6 to TRBJ1-6, with 7 bases lining up with TRBD1. V shed 5 bases, J shed 6 bases, and the junction held 4 bases outside the gene matches. CDR1 and CDR2 from the germline V gene are MNHNY and SVGAGI (reference sequence). There are 14 residues in the CDR3. The CDR3 reads CASSRQGLNSPLHF. The CDR3 region has the DNA TGTGCCAGCAGTAGACAGGGACTTAATTCACCCCTCCACTTT.

This chain links TRBV5-6 with TRBJ2-3; TRBD2 aligns across 10 bases. V was pared by 4 bases and J by 2 bases, with 7 bases of the junction left unmatched. Per germline, CDR1 SGHDT and CDR2 YYEEEE. CDR3 length equals 16 residues. The CDR3 reads CASSGLAGASTDTQYF. CDR3 nucleotide sequence: TGTGCCAGCAGCGGGCTAGCGGGGGCCTCCACAGATACGCAGTATTTT.

The chain uses TRBV9 and TRBJ2-7, with D perhaps TRBD2 (5 bases). This CDR3 region has 12 residues. V lost 4 bases, J lost 7 bases, and 12 bases lay in between. Germline CDR1 SGDLS, CDR2 YYNGEE. CDR3 region: CASSLSSGEQYF. CDR3 DNA sequence: TGTGCCAGCAGCTTGAGCTCGGGGGAGCAGTACTTC.

The chain carries TRBV27 and TRBJ2-7; TRBD1 aligns across 8 bases. This CDR3 comprises 13 residues. The junction had 7 bases not matched to a gene; V was cut back by 6 bases and J by 6 bases. Germline CDR1 is MNHEY and CDR2 is SMNVEV (reference sequence). The CDR3 loop is CASSPGQGSEQYF. The CDR3 nucleotides are TGTGCCAGCAGCCCTGGACAGGGTTCCGAGCAGTACTTC.

This clone was seen a few times. V is TRBV9 and J is TRBJ2-3; TRBD2 matches at 11 bases. Germline V CDR1 and CDR2: SGDLS, YYNGEE. V was clipped by 3 bases and J by 5 bases; unmatched bases: 11. The CDR3 spans 17 residues. The CDR3 sequence is CASSGSSGGAFGDTQYF. The CDR3 DNA follows: TGTGCCAGCAGCGGGAGTAGCGGGGGGGCCTTTGGAGATACGCAGTATTTT.

The chain uses TRBV28 and TRBJ1-5, with D possibly matching TRBD1 (5 bases). Germline lookup yields CDR1 MDHEN and CDR2 SYDVKM. V was shortened by 7 bases and J by 0 bases, with 16 bases between the two germline ends. The CDR3 is 16 residues long. The DNA for the CDR3 is TGTGCCAGCATCATGGGAGGGGCATATAGCAATCAGCCCCAGCATTTT. It encodes CASIMGGAYSNQPQHF.

The chain combines TRBV5-4 with TRBJ2-5; 9 bases line up with TRBD1. This CDR3 spans 14 amino acids. The germline gives CDR1 SGHNT, CDR2 YYREEE (reference sequence). The ends lost 0 bases at V and 6 bases at J; junction bases unmatched: 3. In nucleotides, the CDR3 is TGTGCCAGCAGCTTGGACAGGGGGCGGAAGACCCAGTACTTC. Amino acids: CASSLDRGRKTQYF.

This clone was detected only a few times. V gene TRBV6-6 combines with J gene TRBJ2-1, with a tentative D call TRBD2 (7 bases). The CDR3 is 14 residues long. Trimming left V 8 bases short and J 1 base short, with 12 bases between. The germline gives CDR1 MNHNY, CDR2 SVGAGI (reference sequence). The CDR3 coding sequence is TGTGCCAGCGGGGGGGCTCCGTCCTACAATGAGCAGTTCTTC. Its translation: CASGGAPSYNEQFF.

The V call is TRBV6-6, the J call TRBJ2-1; 7 bases match TRBD1. V was pared by 5 bases and J by 3 bases, with 10 bases of the junction left unmatched. The CDR3 is 16 residues long. CDR1 MNHNY and CDR2 SVGAGI come from the germline V gene (reference sequence). CDR3 coding DNA: TGTGCCAGCAGTCGCGACTCGGGACAGAACTACAATGAGCAGTTCTTC. Translation gives CASSRDSGQNYNEQFF.